This is a list of T cell receptor beta chains from one sample in a study of blood T cell repertoires in COVID-19. Assay used: immunoSEQ multiplex PCR; TCRdb lists only in-frame clones, some missing. The sample includes approximately 76,000 clones, about four fifths of them seen just once. Sequences were obtained from peripheral blood. These receptor sequences come from a man aged 80 or over with active or convalescent COVID-19. Each CDR3 is given with its conserved first and last residue. Each record gives: CDR3 DNA, CDR3 protein, V gene, J gene, clone size, D gene. The D gene is left open where the match is weak. Where a row states a size, it is once, few, many or the class of an expanded clone; other rows omit it.

cdr3_nt: TGTGCCAGCAGCCAAGAGGCCCAAGAGGGAGGGTTGTATACGCAGTATTTT
cdr3_aa: CASSQEAQEGGLYTQYF
v_call: TRBV4-2
j_call: TRBJ2-3
clone_size: NA
d_call: TRBD2

cdr3_nt: TGTGCCAGCAGCCAAGATTTGGGGGCCAGCACAGATACGCAGTATTTT
cdr3_aa: CASSQDLGASTDTQYF
v_call: TRBV3-1/TRBV3-2
j_call: TRBJ2-3
clone_size: NA
d_call: NA

cdr3_nt: TGTGCCAGCAGCCGGGGACTAGCGGGGGGCCGGGCCGCAGATACGCAGTATTTT
cdr3_aa: CASSRGLAGGRAADTQYF
v_call: TRBV3-1/TRBV3-2
j_call: TRBJ2-3
clone_size: few
d_call: TRBD2

cdr3_nt: TGTGCCAGCAGCTTGGGACTAGCGGGCGTGAGCTCCTACGAGCAGTACTTC
cdr3_aa: CASSLGLAGVSSYEQYF
v_call: TRBV5-6
j_call: TRBJ2-7
clone_size: many
d_call: TRBD2

cdr3_nt: TGTGCCAGCAGCTTGGAGGCAGGGGGCTCCTACAATGAGCAGTTCTTC
cdr3_aa: CASSLEAGGSYNEQFF
v_call: TRBV5-6
j_call: TRBJ2-1
clone_size: NA
d_call: TRBD1

cdr3_nt: TGTGCCAGCAGCTTAATAGGGGGACCCTCCTACGAGCAGTACTTC
cdr3_aa: CASSLIGGPSYEQYF
v_call: TRBV7-3
j_call: TRBJ2-7
clone_size: NA
d_call: NA

cdr3_nt: TGTGCCAGCAGCTTAGGGACAGGGACCTACAATGAGCAGTTCTTC
cdr3_aa: CASSLGTGTYNEQFF
v_call: TRBV11-3
j_call: TRBJ2-1
clone_size: NA
d_call: TRBD1

cdr3_nt: TGTGCCAGCAGTCGTATCGGCGGGAATGAGCAGTTCTTC
cdr3_aa: CASSRIGGNEQFF
v_call: TRBV27
j_call: TRBJ2-1
clone_size: NA
d_call: NA

cdr3_nt: TGCGCCAGCAGCACTAGCGGGGGGTTCACAGATACGCAGTATTTT
cdr3_aa: CASSTSGGFTDTQYF
v_call: TRBV5-1
j_call: TRBJ2-3
clone_size: NA
d_call: TRBD2

cdr3_nt: TGTGCCAGCGAACAGGGGACAGGGGGCCAGGGCTATGGCTACACCTTC
cdr3_aa: CASEQGTGGQGYGYTF
v_call: TRBV2
j_call: TRBJ1-2
clone_size: once
d_call: TRBD1

cdr3_nt: TGTGCCAGCAGTTCCCTAGTTTTTCCAGATACGCAGTATTTT
cdr3_aa: CASSSLVFPDTQYF
v_call: TRBV27
j_call: TRBJ2-3
clone_size: NA
d_call: NA

cdr3_nt: TGTGCCAGCAGCCAAGAAACCCTCCTAACTAGCGGGAGAGGGACCGGGGAGCTGTTTTTT
cdr3_aa: CASSQETLLTSGRGTGELFF
v_call: TRBV3-1/TRBV3-2
j_call: TRBJ2-2
clone_size: NA
d_call: TRBD2

cdr3_nt: TGTGCCAGCAGCTTAGAGGCAGGTACCGAGCAGTACTTC
cdr3_aa: CASSLEAGTEQYF
v_call: TRBV7-2
j_call: TRBJ2-7
clone_size: NA
d_call: NA

cdr3_nt: TGTGCCAGCAGCCCACCCGGACTAGCGATCAACAATGAGCAGTTCTTC
cdr3_aa: CASSPPGLAINNEQFF
v_call: TRBV2
j_call: TRBJ2-1
clone_size: NA
d_call: TRBD2

cdr3_nt: TGTGCCAGCAGTTTATTCGGGGTTCGGCAAGAGACCCAGTACTTC
cdr3_aa: CASSLFGVRQETQYF
v_call: TRBV27
j_call: TRBJ2-5
clone_size: NA
d_call: NA

cdr3_nt: TGTGCCAGCAGCAGGGGGGACACCGGGGAGCTGTTTTTT
cdr3_aa: CASSRGDTGELFF
v_call: TRBV28
j_call: TRBJ2-2
clone_size: NA
d_call: NA

cdr3_nt: TGTGCCAGCAGCAAAGGTTTACGGGACACAGTTTTTCCCTACGAGCAGTACTTC
cdr3_aa: CASSKGLRDTVFPYEQYF
v_call: TRBV21-1
j_call: TRBJ2-7
clone_size: NA
d_call: NA

cdr3_nt: TGTGCCAGCAGCTCCCCATTCGAGCTCTCCTACGAGCAGTACTTC
cdr3_aa: CASSSPFELSYEQYF
v_call: TRBV5-6
j_call: TRBJ2-7
clone_size: NA
d_call: NA

cdr3_nt: TGTGCCAGCAGCCCGAGGCCTCGGGGAAGCTCCTACAATGAGCAGTTCTTC
cdr3_aa: CASSPRPRGSSYNEQFF
v_call: TRBV7-2
j_call: TRBJ2-1
clone_size: NA
d_call: NA

cdr3_nt: TGTGCCAGCAGTTTGTACAGGGGGTGGACTAGCGGTTACGAGCAGTACTTC
cdr3_aa: CASSLYRGWTSGYEQYF
v_call: TRBV28
j_call: TRBJ2-7
clone_size: NA
d_call: TRBD2

cdr3_nt: TGCGCCAGCAGCCAAGTGAGGAACACTGAAGCTTTCTTT
cdr3_aa: CASSQVRNTEAFF
v_call: TRBV4-1
j_call: TRBJ1-1
clone_size: NA
d_call: NA

cdr3_nt: TGTGCCAGCTCACCACAGAGGGCTGCCTACGAGCAGTACTTC
cdr3_aa: CASSPQRAAYEQYF
v_call: TRBV18
j_call: TRBJ2-7
clone_size: NA
d_call: NA

cdr3_nt: TGTGCCAGCAGCCCCACACAACGACAGATAGGGGAGCTGTTTTTT
cdr3_aa: CASSPTQRQIGELFF
v_call: TRBV9
j_call: TRBJ2-2
clone_size: NA
d_call: NA

cdr3_nt: TGTGCCAGCAGCTTAGCTGGTCCTAGCGGGAGATGGGGCGAGACCCAGTACTTC
cdr3_aa: CASSLAGPSGRWGETQYF
v_call: TRBV7-2
j_call: TRBJ2-5
clone_size: NA
d_call: TRBD2

cdr3_nt: TGTGCCAGCAGCACGCGACTAGGTAGCACAGATACGCAGTATTTT
cdr3_aa: CASSTRLGSTDTQYF
v_call: TRBV9
j_call: TRBJ2-3
clone_size: NA
d_call: NA

cdr3_nt: TGTGCCAGCACCCTATCTAGCGGGGGGGCTTCGGATACGCAGTATTTT
cdr3_aa: CASTLSSGGASDTQYF
v_call: TRBV7-6
j_call: TRBJ2-3
clone_size: NA
d_call: TRBD2

cdr3_nt: TGTGCCAGCCTCGTCCGAGGGGGGACTAGCGGGAGTCGCAATGAGCAGTTCTTC
cdr3_aa: CASLVRGGTSGSRNEQFF
v_call: TRBV2
j_call: TRBJ2-1
clone_size: NA
d_call: TRBD2

cdr3_nt: TGTGCCACCTCGATAGACAGGGCGGCAGATACGCAGTATTTT
cdr3_aa: CATSIDRAADTQYF
v_call: TRBV27
j_call: TRBJ2-3
clone_size: NA
d_call: TRBD1

cdr3_nt: TGTGCCAGCAGTTACTCGAGACTCGGATCAGAGACCCAGTACTTC
cdr3_aa: CASSYSRLGSETQYF
v_call: TRBV6-5
j_call: TRBJ2-5
clone_size: once
d_call: NA

cdr3_nt: TGTGCCAGCATACGCGGGAGGGGGGACAATGAGCAGTTCTTC
cdr3_aa: CASIRGRGDNEQFF
v_call: TRBV2
j_call: TRBJ2-1
clone_size: NA
d_call: TRBD2

cdr3_nt: TGCGCCAGCAGCGCCCGGAGGCAAGAGACCCAGTACTTC
cdr3_aa: CASSARRQETQYF
v_call: TRBV5-1
j_call: TRBJ2-5
clone_size: NA
d_call: NA

cdr3_nt: TGTGCCAGTAGTATAGGGCTACAGGGGACCCCTGGCTACACCTTC
cdr3_aa: CASSIGLQGTPGYTF
v_call: TRBV19
j_call: TRBJ1-2
clone_size: NA
d_call: TRBD1

cdr3_nt: TGCAGCGTTGCCAGGGATCTGGCCTACGAGCAGTACTTC
cdr3_aa: CSVARDLAYEQYF
v_call: TRBV29-1
j_call: TRBJ2-7
clone_size: once
d_call: NA

cdr3_nt: TGTGCCAGCAGCTTACTAGCGAGCGCCTACGAGCAGTACTTC
cdr3_aa: CASSLLASAYEQYF
v_call: TRBV7-9
j_call: TRBJ2-7
clone_size: NA
d_call: NA

cdr3_nt: TGTGCCAGCAGCTTGGCGGTTTGGCGGGAAGACACAGATACGCAGTATTTT
cdr3_aa: CASSLAVWREDTDTQYF
v_call: TRBV5-6
j_call: TRBJ2-3
clone_size: NA
d_call: NA

cdr3_nt: TGTGCCAGCAGTGTTGTCCGGGGGAGAGATACGCAGTATTTT
cdr3_aa: CASSVVRGRDTQYF
v_call: TRBV2
j_call: TRBJ2-3
clone_size: NA
d_call: NA

cdr3_nt: TGTGCCAGCAGCGATAGGGGACAGGGGGAGTTAGATGGCTACACCTTC
cdr3_aa: CASSDRGQGELDGYTF
v_call: TRBV25-1
j_call: TRBJ1-2
clone_size: NA
d_call: TRBD1

cdr3_nt: TGTGCCGCGGGGAGCCAGTCAGACCAGCCCCAGCATTTT
cdr3_aa: CAAGSQSDQPQHF
v_call: TRBV6-5
j_call: TRBJ1-5
clone_size: NA
d_call: NA

cdr3_nt: TGCGCCAGCAGCCGAGTTCTCCCCTCACCCCTAGCGGGAGTCTTAAATGAGCAGTTCTTC
cdr3_aa: CASSRVLPSPLAGVLNEQFF
v_call: TRBV4-3
j_call: TRBJ2-1
clone_size: NA
d_call: TRBD2

cdr3_nt: TGTGCCTGGAGTGCCCCTAGCGAGAGCTCCTACAATGAGCAGTTCTTC
cdr3_aa: CAWSAPSESSYNEQFF
v_call: TRBV30
j_call: TRBJ2-1
clone_size: once
d_call: NA

cdr3_nt: TGTGCCAGCAGCAAACAAACCGCAGACTCTGGAAACACCATATATTTT
cdr3_aa: CASSKQTADSGNTIYF
v_call: TRBV7-6
j_call: TRBJ1-3
clone_size: NA
d_call: NA

cdr3_nt: TGCGCGACAGGGTTCCAAGAGACCCAGTACTTC
cdr3_aa: CATGFQETQYF
v_call: TRBV29-1
j_call: TRBJ2-5
clone_size: NA
d_call: TRBD1

cdr3_nt: TGTGCCAGCAGCCCCTTGAGCACAGATACGCAGTATTTT
cdr3_aa: CASSPLSTDTQYF
v_call: TRBV7-8
j_call: TRBJ2-3
clone_size: few
d_call: NA

cdr3_nt: TGTGCCAGCTCACCACTGGAGATCTCTGGAAACACCATATATTTT
cdr3_aa: CASSPLEISGNTIYF
v_call: TRBV18
j_call: TRBJ1-3
clone_size: few
d_call: NA

cdr3_nt: TGTGCCAGCAGCCAAGAGGAGGGGGCGCGTGGCTACACCTTC
cdr3_aa: CASSQEEGARGYTF
v_call: TRBV3-1/TRBV3-2
j_call: TRBJ1-2
clone_size: NA
d_call: TRBD1

cdr3_nt: TGTGCCAGCAGCACGAACAGCCTCGGCTACACCTTC
cdr3_aa: CASSTNSLGYTF
v_call: TRBV5-6
j_call: TRBJ1-2
clone_size: few
d_call: NA

cdr3_nt: TGTGCCAGCAGCTTGAAGACTAGCGGGAATACGCAGTATTTT
cdr3_aa: CASSLKTSGNTQYF
v_call: TRBV5-4
j_call: TRBJ2-3
clone_size: NA
d_call: TRBD2

cdr3_nt: TGTGCCAGTAGGCAGGGCGATCTGAACACTGAAGCTTTCTTT
cdr3_aa: CASRQGDLNTEAFF
v_call: TRBV19
j_call: TRBJ1-1
clone_size: NA
d_call: NA

cdr3_nt: TGCGCCAGCAGCTTGGCCGTAGGGGCCATGAACACTGAAGCTTTCTTT
cdr3_aa: CASSLAVGAMNTEAFF
v_call: TRBV5-1
j_call: TRBJ1-1
clone_size: NA
d_call: NA

cdr3_nt: TGTGCCAGCAGCCGGGACAGCCGAGGGAAACTGTTTTTT
cdr3_aa: CASSRDSRGKLFF
v_call: TRBV3-1/TRBV3-2
j_call: TRBJ1-4
clone_size: few
d_call: TRBD1

cdr3_nt: TGTGCCAGCAGCGCTGCGGGACTAGCGGGGGAGACCCAGTACTTC
cdr3_aa: CASSAAGLAGETQYF
v_call: TRBV2
j_call: TRBJ2-5
clone_size: few
d_call: TRBD2

cdr3_nt: TGCAGCGTTGAAGAATCGTACAATGAGCAGTTCTTC
cdr3_aa: CSVEESYNEQFF
v_call: TRBV29-1
j_call: TRBJ2-1
clone_size: NA
d_call: NA

cdr3_nt: TGTGCCAGCAGTTGGAGCGGGACCGGCGAGCAGTACTTC
cdr3_aa: CASSWSGTGEQYF
v_call: TRBV28
j_call: TRBJ2-7
clone_size: NA
d_call: TRBD2

cdr3_nt: TGTGCCACCAGCAGTCGGCAGGGAGGTGAAAAACTGTTTTTT
cdr3_aa: CATSSRQGGEKLFF
v_call: TRBV15
j_call: TRBJ1-4
clone_size: NA
d_call: NA

cdr3_nt: TGTGCCAGCAGCGGGGGCAGGGGAAGTGGCTACACCTTC
cdr3_aa: CASSGGRGSGYTF
v_call: TRBV5-6
j_call: TRBJ1-2
clone_size: NA
d_call: NA